This T cell receptor (beta chain) was profiled in a study of T-cell memory formation after mild COVID-19. Study overall: Largely, TCR clusters stayed within a single donor.

Of note for this clonotype: Its target is not known.

Findings and caveats of the study: There were some responding clones in pre-infection memory, which suggested that cross-reactive memory had joined.

TCRalpha and TCRbeta libraries used 5'RACE with constant-segment primers and UMIs. TCRdb ran MiXCR on the 5' RACE reads and lists one entry per CDR3 protein. This sample carries about 560,000 distinct CDR3 sequences, about 18% of them seen once, and the ten largest clones take about 8.6%. The CDR3 sequence is 18 residues long. CDR1 LGHNA and CDR2 YNFKEQ come from the germline V gene. Germline trimming cut 0 bases from V and 4 bases from J; bases unmatched to any gene: 12. The TCR sequence derives from an adult woman who had mild COVID-19 (a few samples of this study predate the infection). Cell type and time point are not known. V and J are TRBV4-2 and TRBJ2-3; TRBD2 matches at 8 bases. Sequencing was carried out using PBMCs or a T cell subset sorted from them (not recorded which). CDR3 protein: CASSQETIAGSRADTQYF. The CDR3 region has the DNA TGTGCCAGCAGCCAAGAAACCATAGCGGGATCGAGGGCAGATACGCAGTATTTT.